The 18 T cell receptor beta chains given below trace back to one sample, sequenced in a study of vaccination and CD4 T cells after COVID-19. Treatment defined: roughly nine-day PBMC culture with coronavirus spike peptide pools or control peptides (ViraFEST assay). According to the study, CD4+ T cells from the unexposed donor were gathered ahead of the COVID-19 pandemic (2011-2018). Their target antigens are unknown. The Oncomine TCR Beta short-read assay was applied to DNA of cultured CD4+ T cells. Using the QIAamp micro DNA kit, genomic DNA was extracted from the CD4+ T cells that had been cultured. TCRdb analysed the PCR reads with MiXCR anew, one entry per CDR3 protein. The table includes about 6,300 distinct CDR3 sequences, around 33% detected once. The sequencing sample was made of CD4+ T cells from blood, cultured in vitro. The receptors were gathered from a human donor in good health.

This rearrangement joins TRBV12-3 or TRBV12-4 to TRBJ1-6; no reliable D call. This CDR3 comprises 14 residues. The V end lost 7 bases, the J end lost 8 bases, and 15 bases lay between the germline ends. The chain's CDR3 is CASTLMRRDSPLHF. In nucleotides, the CDR3 is TGTGCCAGCACCCTTATGCGACGGGATTCACCCCTCCACTTT.

This clonotype came up a few times. The rearrangement links TRBV20-1 to TRBJ2-7; D not certain. The CDR3 has 14 amino acids. Looked up from germline, CDR1 is DFQATT and CDR2 is SNEGSKA (reference sequence). Deletions cut 6 bases from V and 6 bases from J, with 21 bases between. CDR3 nucleotides: TGCAGTGCCCTTGCCGGGCCCCCGCAAACCGAGCAGTACTTC. It translates to CSALAGPPQTEQYF.

This clonotype appeared a few times. J is TRBJ2-5 and V is TRBV6-5; 8 bases are shared with TRBD2. The V gene's germline CDR1 is MNHEY and CDR2 SVGAGI. V gave up 4 bases and J gave up 2 bases; unmatched junction bases: 6. This CDR3 comprises 15 residues. CDR3 in DNA: TGTGCCAGCAGTTTCGCACTAGCGGCTCAAGAGACCCAGTACTTC. It encodes CASSFALAAQETQYF.

In its sample, this clonotype was seen once. The CDR3 region is CASSGAEADTQYF. The CDR3 coding sequence is TGTGCCAGCAGTGGCGCGGAGGCAGATACGCAGTATTTT. The chain joins TRBV6-4 to TRBJ2-3; tentatively, D is TRBD2 (5 bases). The ends were cut back, 4 bases at V and 4 bases at J, with 9 bases in the middle. CDR1 is MRHNA, CDR2 SNTAGT, per germline. The CDR3 is made up of 13 amino acids.

The V call is TRBV10-3, the J call TRBJ2-7, with 7 positions matching TRBD1. Germline trimming cut 3 bases from V and 5 bases from J; bases unmatched to any gene: 4. CDR3 size: 13 residues. Looked up from germline, CDR1 is ENHRY and CDR2 is SYGVKD. The DNA of the CDR3 is TGTGCCATCAGTGAATGGGACAGTAACGAGCAGTACTTC. It encodes CAISEWDSNEQYF.

The chain employs TRBV27 and TRBJ2-7; D is unclear. CDR1 is MNHEY and CDR2 is SMNVEV in the germline V gene (reference sequence). V lost 8 bases and J lost 3, with 17 bases in between. The CDR3 loop spans 14 amino acids. Here the CDR3 DNA reads TGTGCCAGCGCACTGGACGCAGCTTACTACGAGCAGTACTTC. Its protein product is CASALDAAYYEQYF.

The chain joins TRBV24-1 to TRBJ2-1; 13 bases match TRBD2. CDR3 length: 21 amino acids. V was pared by 3 bases and J by 0 bases, with 13 bases of the junction left unmatched. CDR1 is KGHDR, CDR2 SFDVKD, per germline. The CDR3 DNA reads as TGTGCCACCAGTGATATACAACCGGGACTAGCGGGAAGGAGCTCCTACAATGAGCAGTTCTTC. Its translation is CATSDIQPGLAGRSSYNEQFF.

This clonotype appeared a few times. The V call is TRBV7-9, the J call TRBJ1-1; D is unclear. The CDR3 totals 15 residues. Between the trimmed V and J ends, which lost 1 base and 7 bases, there was a span of 16 bases. The V gene's germline CDR1 is SEHNR and CDR2 FQNEAQ (reference sequence). The CDR3 here is CASSLGRGVIDEAFF. Here the CDR3 DNA reads TGTGCCAGCAGCTTAGGGCGGGGAGTTATAGATGAAGCTTTCTTT.

This clonotype was recorded only once. The V call is TRBV30, the J call TRBJ1-5; D is unresolved. The ends were cut back, 2 bases at V and 0 bases at J, with 5 bases in the middle. The length of the CDR3 is 13 residues. Germline assignment: CDR1 GTSNPN and CDR2 SVGIG (reference sequence). The DNA of the CDR3 is TGTGCCTGGAGTCCCGATAGCAATCAGCCCCAGCATTTT. Translating it yields CAWSPDSNQPQHF.

V and J are TRBV5-1 and TRBJ1-3; TRBD1 matches at 9 bases. Trimming took 4 bases from V and 3 from J; bases not matched to a gene: 8. The CDR3 loop spans 16 amino acids. Germline V lookup: CDR1 SGHRS, CDR2 YFSETQ. The CDR3 DNA reads as TGCGCCAGCAGCGACCCGGGACAGGGAAGTGGAAACACCATATATTTT. This gives the protein CASSDPGQGSGNTIYF.

The rearrangement joins TRBV11-2 to TRBJ2-1; 10 bases fit TRBD2. The CDR3 is 17 amino acids. From germline, CDR1 is SGHAT and CDR2 FQNNGV. V shed 1 base, J shed 6 bases, and the junction held 9 bases outside the gene matches. The CDR3 sequence: CASSLVVAGGPVNEQFF. The CDR3 DNA is TGTGCCAGCAGCTTAGTAGTAGCGGGAGGACCAGTCAATGAGCAGTTCTTC.

The gene calls are TRBV1 and TRBJ2-1; the D call TRBD2 from the table was never checked on the DNA. TRBV1 is shown as a pseudogene. The CDR3 runs to 15 residues. CDR3 coding DNA: TGCACCAGCAGCCAAGTACTAGAGGTTTCCCATGAGCAGTTCTTC. Its protein product is CTSSQVLEVSHEQFF.

This clonotype was recorded only once. The J gene is TRBJ2-7, the V gene TRBV18, with no clear D. The CDR3 length is 14 residues. Germline values: CDR1 KGHSH, CDR2 LQKENI. The V gene lost 3 bases and the J gene lost 6 bases, with 15 bases spanning the gap. The CDR3 sequence: CASSPGPIQSEQYF. CDR3 nucleotide sequence: TGTGCCAGCTCACCCGGCCCTATTCAGAGCGAGCAGTACTTC.

V is TRBV20-1 and J is TRBJ2-1; D not resolved. V was pared by 5 bases and J by 8 bases, with 19 bases between. The CDR3 is 14 residues long. Per germline, CDR1 DFQATT and CDR2 SNEGSKA (reference sequence). The CDR3 DNA follows: TGCAGTGCTCCCTTGGGTTCGTGGGTCGATGAGCAGTTCTTC. The encoded protein is CSAPLGSWVDEQFF.

V and J are TRBV19 and TRBJ2-5; perhaps TRBD1 as D (5 bases). The CDR3 extends over 13 amino acids. The V end was cut by 5 bases, the J end by 4 bases, with 11 bases between. CDR1 and CDR2 from the germline V gene are LNHDA and SQIVND (reference sequence). The CDR3 sequence is CASSLDTRETQYF. The CDR3 DNA reads as TGTGCCAGTAGTCTGGACACCCGAGAGACCCAGTACTTC.

The chain couples TRBV2 to TRBJ2-1; tentative D call: TRBD2 (7 bases). This CDR3 has 12 amino acids. Germline lookup yields CDR1 SNHLY and CDR2 FYNNEI. The germline V and J ends were trimmed by 8 bases and 7 bases, with 12 bases remaining between them. The CDR3 loop reads CASGKGGNEQFF. DNA for the CDR3: TGTGCCAGCGGAAAGGGGGGGAATGAGCAGTTCTTC.

This clonotype was observed a few times. The V gene is TRBV10-3, the J gene TRBJ1-2, with 7 bases that match TRBD1. Per the germline V gene, CDR1 is ENHRY and CDR2 is SYGVKD. Trimming at V came to 4 bases and at J to 3 bases, leaving 8 bases not matched to a gene. The CDR3 runs 15 residues. CDR3 coding DNA: TGTGCCATCAGTGGTAGAGGGGGCGAGGACTATGGCTACACCTTC. It specifies CAISGRGGEDYGYTF.

Relative to its sample, this clonotype is large. The V and J genes are TRBV27 and TRBJ1-2, with 8 bases matching TRBD1. V was pared by 1 base and J by 4 bases, with 8 bases of the junction left unmatched. The V gene's germline CDR1 is MNHEY and CDR2 SMNVEV (reference sequence). This CDR3 spans 16 amino acids. The CDR3 nucleotides are TGTGCCAGCAGTTTATTTCCAGGGGGCGCGTTCTATGGCTACACCTTC. Protein sequence: CASSLFPGGAFYGYTF.